One and the same sample provided the 22 T cell receptor beta chains below, sequenced in a study of shared clonotypes between healthy human individuals. Naive CD8 cells, CD45RO-negative and positively selected for CCR7, excluded terminally differentiated effector memory CD45RA+ cells. Profiled with immunoSEQ multiplex PCR; TCRdb holds only in-frame clones, not every one. The profile shows fewer than 700,000 clones, roughly 95% of them singletons. Sample: naive CD8+ T cells sorted from blood. These receptors were obtained from a woman aged 25 to 45 in good health.

The rearrangement links TRBV6-1 to TRBJ2-7; 7 bases agree with TRBD2. Losses at the gene ends were 10 bases for V and 5 bases for J; bases not matched to a gene: 8. Germline V CDR1 and CDR2: MNHNS, SASEGT. The CDR3 loop spans 12 amino acids. For the CDR3, the DNA is TGTGCCACATGGGGGAGGGTGCACGAGCAGTACTTC. This encodes CATWGRVHEQYF.

The chain recombines TRBV27 with TRBJ1-2; 12 nucleotides match TRBD1. This CDR3 is built from 15 residues. CDR1 is MNHEY, CDR2 SMNVEV, per germline (reference sequence). With V trimmed by 4 bases and J by 4 bases, 4 bases remained unmatched. The CDR3 is CASSWAGQGAYGYTF. As DNA, the CDR3 is TGTGCCAGCAGTTGGGCGGGACAGGGGGCCTATGGCTACACCTTC.

In the case of this clone: The junction departs from the called germline gene at one end, perhaps through a read error. The chain couples TRBV6-6 to TRBJ2-1; D not resolved. The CDR3 is made up of 11 amino acids. Germline CDR1 is MNHNY and CDR2 is SVGAGI (reference sequence). CDR3 nucleotide sequence: TGTGCCAGCAGCTCCGACAATGGGCAGTTCTTC. Protein sequence: CASSSDNGQFF.

The gene calls are TRBV28 and TRBJ1-1; 7 nucleotides align to TRBD1. The CDR3 is 14 residues long. V dropped 1 base and J dropped 6; count of bases not matched to a gene: 5. Germline CDR1 and CDR2: MDHEN and SYDVKM. CDR3 sequence: CASSLSSGGAEAFF. The CDR3 DNA is TGTGCCAGCAGTTTATCGTCAGGGGGGGCTGAAGCTTTCTTT.

The chain links TRBV27 to TRBJ2-3, with D perhaps TRBD1 (6 bases). CDR1 MNHEY and CDR2 SMNVEV come from the germline V gene (reference sequence). V was shortened by 3 bases and J by 2 bases, with 18 bases between the two germline ends. This CDR3 is 17 amino acids long. The CDR3 loop reads CASSLGAGQSNTDTQYF. CDR3 DNA: TGTGCCAGCAGTTTGGGGGCGGGTCAATCCAACACAGATACGCAGTATTTT.

This chain links TRBV7-6 with TRBJ2-5; 7 nucleotides align to TRBD2. The end of the DNA fits TRBJ2-7 better, so the J call may be wrong. Per germline, CDR1 SGHVS and CDR2 FNYEAQ. The CDR3 has 17 amino acids. The CDR3 DNA is TGTGCCAGCAGCTTAGTTTCTGCCCTAGCGGAGTCCTACGAGCAGTACTTC. This sequence encodes CASSLVSALAESYEQYF.

The V gene is TRBV19, the J gene TRBJ2-1; 8 bases agree with TRBD2. Germline loops: CDR1 LNHDA, CDR2 SQIVND (reference sequence). With 5 bases clipped from V and 0 bases from J, the junction kept 12 bases outside the gene matches. The CDR3 length is 18 residues. CDR3 sequence (DNA): TGTGCCAGTAGTCCTCCCCCTTGGCGGGAGGACTCCTACAATGAGCAGTTCTTC. Its protein is CASSPPPWREDSYNEQFF.

The V and J genes are TRBV7-8 and TRBJ1-1; D call uncertain. Germline CDR1 is SGHVS and CDR2 is FQNEAQ. The CDR3 has 12 amino acids. Trimming took off 1 base at V and 4 bases at J, with 4 bases between the two ends. CDR3 amino acids: CASSLVPTEAFF. CDR3 DNA: TGTGCCAGCAGCTTAGTTCCCACTGAAGCTTTCTTT.

This sequence joins TRBV27 and TRBJ2-1, with D tentatively TRBD1 (7 bases). The CDR3 runs to 13 residues. Trimming took 5 bases from V and 5 from J, leaving 10 bases between them. The germline gives CDR1 MNHEY, CDR2 SMNVEV (reference sequence). The CDR3 coding sequence is TGTGCCAGCAGTCCCAGGGGGGACAATGAGCAGTTCTTC. Protein sequence: CASSPRGDNEQFF.

V and J are TRBV5-1 and TRBJ2-1; D may correspond to TRBD1 or TRBD2 (5 bases each). The germline V and J ends were trimmed by 6 bases and 10 bases, with 26 bases remaining between them. Germline lookup yields CDR1 SGHRS and CDR2 YFSETQ. The CDR3 sequence is 16 residues long. The CDR3 region has the DNA TGCGCCAGCACCTACTCCGGGACCGCCCGAGACGGGGAGCAGTTCTTC. The encoded protein is CASTYSGTARDGEQFF.

About this clone itself: Other DNA sequences from this sample encode an identical CDR3 as well. This chain connects TRBV7-9 to TRBJ1-5, with a weak D call TRBD1 (6 bases). Trimming pared 1 base from V and 7 bases from J, leaving 11 bases between. In germline, CDR1 is SEHNR, CDR2 FQNEAQ (reference sequence). CDR3 size: 14 residues. Here the CDR3 reads CASSLVGGNQPQHF. The CDR3 DNA is TGTGCCAGCAGCTTAGTAGGGGGGAACCAGCCCCAGCATTTT.

This chain connects TRBV18 to TRBJ2-1, with 7 bases that match TRBD2. Trimming took 1 base from V and 8 from J; bases not matched to a gene: 11. Germline CDR1 KGHSH, CDR2 LQKENI. The CDR3 is 16 residues long. The DNA of the CDR3 is TGTGCCAGCTCACCACTAGGCGGGGGATACAATGATGAGCAGTTCTTC. It specifies CASSPLGGGYNDEQFF.

This chain joins TRBV28 and TRBJ2-7; TRBD1 matches 7 bases. With V trimmed by 8 bases and J by 2 bases, 9 bases remained unmatched. The CDR3 contains 14 residues. CDR1 is MDHEN, CDR2 SYDVKM, per germline. CDR3 loop: CASRGTVITYEQYF. CDR3 nucleotide sequence: TGTGCCAGCCGAGGGACAGTGATTACCTACGAGCAGTACTTC.

The V call is TRBV6-5, the J call TRBJ1-1, with D possibly TRBD1 on 5 matching bases. This CDR3 is built from 14 residues. With 2 bases removed from V and 1 base from J, the gap between germline ends came to 8 bases. Germline V CDR1 and CDR2: MNHEY, SVGAGI. CDR3 protein: CASSYNQGNTEAFF. CDR3 in DNA: TGTGCCAGCAGTTACAATCAGGGGAACACTGAAGCTTTCTTT.

The chain recombines TRBV28 with TRBJ2-7; D gene unclear. CDR3 length: 16 residues. The V end lost 3 bases, the J end lost 4 bases, and 19 bases lay between the germline ends. Germline loops: CDR1 MDHEN, CDR2 SYDVKM. CDR3 residues: CASSFSSDSPTYEQYF. In nucleotides, the CDR3 is TGTGCCAGCAGTTTTTCGAGCGACTCGCCCACTTACGAGCAGTACTTC. Combining the CDR3 with reference TRBV28 and TRBJ2-7 gives the whole variable domain DVKVTQSSRYLVKRTGEKVFLECVQDMDHENMFWYRQDPGLGLRLIYFSYDVKMKEKGDIPEGYSVSREKKERFSLILESASTNQTSMYLCASSFSSDSPTYEQYFGPGTRLTVT.

This chain links TRBV11-2 with TRBJ2-1; no reliable D call. The CDR3 spans 15 residues. Deletions cut 0 bases from V and 7 bases from J, with 13 bases between. Germline assignment: CDR1 SGHAT and CDR2 FQNNGV. The chain's CDR3 is CASSLEGRRANEQFF. Written as DNA, the CDR3 is TGTGCCAGCAGCTTAGAAGGTCGTAGGGCTAATGAGCAGTTCTTC.

The chain combines TRBV7-2 with TRBJ2-5, with 7 bases identical to TRBD2. Germline CDR1 SGHTA, CDR2 FQGNSA. CDR3 length equals 15 residues. After removal of 1 base from V and 2 bases from J, the junction contained 4 bases not matched to a gene. The CDR3 nucleotides read TGTGCCAGCAGCTTAGTTGGGGGGGTGCAAGAGACCCAGTACTTC. The encoded protein is CASSLVGGVQETQYF.

V usage is TRBV2 and J usage is TRBJ2-1; D may be TRBD2 (5 bases). V lost 10 bases to trimming and J lost 0 bases, with 10 bases between them. CDR3 size: 13 residues. CDR1 is SNHLY and CDR2 is FYNNEI in the germline V gene. CDR3 sequence reads: CANGGGSYNEQFF. In DNA, the CDR3 is TGTGCCAATGGAGGAGGCTCCTACAATGAGCAGTTCTTC.

This clone was observed once. The CDR3 loop reads CASSHEENTEAFF. The CDR3 nucleotides read TGTGCCAGCAGTCACGAGGAGAACACTGAAGCTTTCTTT. This sequence joins TRBV28 and TRBJ1-1; D is uncertain. CDR1 and CDR2 (germline): MDHEN, SYDVKM. The CDR3 runs 13 residues. The ends were cut back, 5 bases at V and 1 base at J, with 8 bases in the middle.

For the CDR3, the DNA is TGTGCCAGCAGTTTCCGCCACGTTAACACTGAAGCTTTCTTT. It encodes CASSFRHVNTEAFF. V gene TRBV27 combines with J gene TRBJ1-1; D unclear. The V gene lost 3 bases and the J gene lost 2 bases, with 10 bases spanning the gap. From germline, CDR1 is MNHEY and CDR2 SMNVEV (reference sequence). The CDR3 runs to 14 residues.

This chain connects TRBV4-2 to TRBJ2-7, with D perhaps matching TRBD1 (5 bases). The CDR3 extends over 14 amino acids. Germline CDR1 is LGHNA and CDR2 is YNFKEQ. Trimming shortened V by 1 base and J by 3 bases, and 10 bases separated the two germline ends. The CDR3 reads CASSQGGRGYEQYF. The CDR3, as DNA: TGTGCCAGCAGCCAAGGAGGAAGGGGCTACGAGCAGTACTTC.

This CDR3 is CASSRVGTGFDEQYF. As DNA, the CDR3 is TGTGCCAGCAGTCGAGTAGGGACAGGGTTCGACGAGCAGTACTTC. The V and J genes are TRBV27 and TRBJ2-7, with 9 bases that match TRBD1. Unmatched junction bases numbered 10, after V lost 5 bases and J lost 5 bases. Germline V gene lookup returns CDR1 MNHEY and CDR2 SMNVEV (reference sequence). This CDR3 spans 15 amino acids.